The rows below give T cell receptor beta chains drawn from one sample of a study of response to subunit inactivated influenza vaccine. A single record per CDR3 protein comes from TCRdb applying MiXCR to the RT-PCR reads. This table holds roughly 630,000 distinct CDR3 sequences, 12% to 15% found once. The sample was PBMCs from blood, taken 14 to 15 days before vaccination. The receptors were sampled from a man over 45 who received an inactivated influenza vaccine. Each CDR3 is given with its conserved first and last residue. Fields, in order: V gene, D gene, CDR3 length, clone size, J gene, CDR3 protein, CDR3 DNA. D genes are given only for firm matches. Rows may omit the clone size; those that give it use once, few, many or a size class.

TRBV11-2	TRBD2	16	few	TRBJ2-7	CASSPNRGLAVYEQYF	TGTGCCAGCAGCCCCAATAGGGGACTAGCGGTCTACGAGCAGTACTTC
TRBV12-3/TRBV12-4	NA	15	many	TRBJ2-1	CASSLGGYLVGEQFF	TGTGCCAGCAGTTTAGGGGGGTATTTGGTGGGTGAGCAGTTCTTC
TRBV6-1	TRBD2	17	few	TRBJ2-3	CASSPKGSGRGTDTQYF	TGTGCCAGCAGTCCCAAAGGTAGCGGGAGAGGGACAGATACGCAGTATTTT
TRBV12-3/TRBV12-4	TRBD1	17	NA	TRBJ2-1	CASSPRDRLPSYNEQFF	TGTGCCAGCAGTCCCAGGGACAGACTACCCTCCTACAATGAGCAGTTCTTC
TRBV27	NA	14	many	TRBJ1-5	CASRSWQGYQPQHF	TGTGCCAGCAGGAGCTGGCAGGGGTATCAGCCCCAGCATTTT
TRBV6-1	NA	17	few	TRBJ2-3	CASNPAAGRSIRDTQYF	TGTGCCAGCAACCCAGCGGCCGGCAGGTCCATCCGGGATACGCAGTATTTT
TRBV15	TRBD2	17	many	TRBJ2-3	CATSRLAGGPYTDTQYF	TGTGCCACCAGCAGATTAGCGGGAGGGCCTTACACAGATACGCAGTATTTT
TRBV5-1	NA	15	few	TRBJ2-2	CASAGTGGQTGELFF	TGCGCCAGCGCTGGGACCGGCGGGCAAACCGGGGAGCTGTTTTTT
TRBV20-1	NA	11	NA	TRBJ1-2	CSAAGNYGYTF	TGCAGTGCTGCAGGGAACTATGGCTACACCTTC
TRBV29-1	NA	14	NA	TRBJ2-1	CSVRDLRGHNEQFF	TGCAGCGTTAGGGACTTAAGGGGGCACAATGAGCAGTTCTTC
TRBV5-8	TRBD2	15	NA	TRBJ2-5	CASNLGTRKKETQYF	TGTGCCAGCAACTTAGGGACTAGAAAAAAAGAGACCCAGTACTTC
TRBV7-2	TRBD2	16	NA	TRBJ2-1	CASSLTGGLSYNEQFF	TGTGCCAGCAGCTTAACGGGGGGTTTATCCTACAATGAGCAGTTCTTC
TRBV15	NA	13	few	TRBJ1-2	CATSRGTDYGYTF	TGTGCCACCAGCAGAGGGACAGATTATGGCTACACCTTC
TRBV18	TRBD1	13	many	TRBJ2-1	CASSATGVDEQFF	TGTGCCAGCTCAGCCACAGGGGTCGATGAGCAGTTCTTC
TRBV3-1	TRBD2	14	few	TRBJ2-1	CASREAGGQSEQFF	TGTGCCAGCAGGGAAGCGGGAGGGCAGAGTGAGCAGTTCTTC
TRBV29-1	NA	14	NA	TRBJ2-3	CSVEAEISTDTQYF	TGCAGCGTTGAAGCGGAAATCTCCACAGATACGCAGTATTTT
TRBV2	TRBD2	17	few	TRBJ2-1	CASTGTSGRAGYNEQFF	TGTGCCAGCACCGGGACTAGCGGGAGGGCAGGTTACAATGAGCAGTTCTTC
TRBV5-1	NA	13	NA	TRBJ2-3	CATRRTGTDTQYF	TGCGCCACCCGACGGACAGGCACAGATACGCAGTATTTT
TRBV4-3	NA	14	NA	TRBJ1-5	CASSQDLTVTAQHF	TGCGCCAGCAGCCAAGATCTTACTGTCACGGCCCAGCATTTT
TRBV29-1	NA	11	NA	TRBJ2-5	CSVDGQETQYF	TGCAGCGTTGATGGCCAAGAGACCCAGTACTTC
TRBV5-1	NA	15	few	TRBJ2-7	CASSFTLEQNYEQYF	TGCGCCAGCAGCTTTACCCTTGAGCAGAACTACGAGCAGTACTTC
TRBV11-2	TRBD2	15	few	TRBJ2-1	CASSLELAENNEQFF	TGTGCCAGCAGCTTAGAACTAGCGGAGAACAATGAGCAGTTCTTC
TRBV12-3/TRBV12-4	NA	17	NA	TRBJ1-1	CASSLALSLAGDTEAFF	TGTGCCAGCAGTTTAGCGCTAAGTCTCGCCGGGGACACTGAAGCTTTCTTT
TRBV4-3	NA	13	many	TRBJ2-5	CASSQEGRETQYF	TGCGCCAGCAGCCAAGAAGGCCGAGAGACCCAGTACTTC
TRBV10-3	TRBD1	20	NA	TRBJ2-7	CAISESSGHTSGTGIYEQYF	TGTGCCATCAGTGAGTCTTCTGGTCACACCTCCGGGACAGGCATCTACGAGCAGTACTTC
TRBV7-2	TRBD2	16	many	TRBJ2-7	CASSTISGTSGYEQYF	TGTGCCAGCAGCACAATATCCGGGACTAGCGGCTACGAGCAGTACTTC
TRBV7-2	NA	14	few	TRBJ2-1	CASSPRTAYNEQFF	TGTGCCAGCAGCCCCCGGACAGCTTACAATGAGCAGTTCTTC
TRBV28	NA	15	few	TRBJ2-3	CASRPFSGGRQTQYF	TGTGCCAGCAGACCATTTTCGGGGGGCCGGCAAACGCAGTATTTT
TRBV20-1	NA	14	few	TRBJ1-5	CSANAGHSNQPQHF	TGCAGTGCTAATGCCGGGCATAGCAATCAGCCCCAGCATTTT
TRBV12-3/TRBV12-4	NA	15	NA	TRBJ2-7	CASSRSGGLSYEQYF	TGTGCCAGCAGTCGATCGGGTGGTCTATCCTACGAGCAGTACTTC
TRBV10-3	NA	14	NA	TRBJ1-5	CAISERLGAQPQHF	TGTGCCATCAGTGAGCGGCTCGGGGCGCAGCCCCAGCATTTT
TRBV11-2	TRBD2	14	few	TRBJ2-1	CASSRSGSMNEQFF	TGTGCCAGCAGCCGTAGCGGGAGCATGAATGAGCAGTTCTTC
TRBV28	NA	13	few	TRBJ2-7	CASYEGQVYEQYF	TGTGCCAGCTACGAGGGGCAGGTCTACGAGCAGTACTTC
TRBV20-1	TRBD1	14	many	TRBJ1-2	CSAGSGTGASGYTF	TGCAGTGCTGGATCCGGGACAGGGGCCTCTGGCTACACCTTC
TRBV11-1	NA	16	few	TRBJ1-1	CASVLRTQDLNTEAFF	TGTGCCAGCGTACTACGGACCCAAGACCTGAACACTGAAGCTTTCTTT
TRBV4-3	NA	17	NA	TRBJ2-1	CASSPNLPSDHYNEQFF	TGCGCCAGCAGCCCAAATCTCCCTAGCGACCACTACAATGAGCAGTTCTTC
TRBV2	NA	18	NA	TRBJ2-7	CASTPSPTRKGPTTEQYF	TGTGCCAGCACCCCCTCACCGACTAGAAAGGGACCTACGACTGAGCAGTACTTC
TRBV7-9	NA	15	NA	TRBJ1-1	CASSDGQKMNTEAFF	TGTGCCAGCAGCGACGGACAGAAAATGAACACTGAAGCTTTCTTT